This T cell receptor (beta chain) comes out of a study of control samples from healthy donors and cancer patients. With V trimmed by 3 bases and J by 1 base, 6 bases remained unmatched. The CDR3 is made up of 18 amino acids. Germline V CDR1 and CDR2: KGHSH, LQKENI. Sequencing used immunoSEQ multiplex PCR; TCRdb keeps in-frame clones, though not all of them. This repertoire shows roughly 69,000 clones, 87% found once; its top ten account for around 2.3%. The chain carries TRBV18 and TRBJ2-1; 13 positions match TRBD2. The receptor was isolated from a woman between 50 and 59 years old with head and neck cancer. Source material: PBMCs. The DNA for the CDR3 is TGTGCCAGCTCACCCGGGACTAGCGGGGCCTCTTCCTACAATGAGCAGTTCTTC. It is translated as CASSPGTSGASSYNEQFF.